The rows below give T cell receptor beta chains drawn from one sample of a study of cytomegalovirus exposure and HLA in healthy donors. Assay used: immunoSEQ multiplex PCR; TCRdb lists only in-frame clones, some missing. The table records fewer than 200,000 clones, roughly 88% of them present only once. Sample: PBMCs. These receptors were taken from a girl aged 2 to 10 in good health and CMV-seropositive. Each CDR3 is given with its conserved first and last residue. The D gene is left open where the match is weak. Not all rows give a size; the values are once, few, many and, for expanded clones, a class.

abundance: .; d_gene: TRBD1; v_gene: TRBV6-1; j_gene: TRBJ1-3; CDR3aa: CASTVDRAAGNTIYF; CDR3nt: TGTGCCAGCACCGTGGACAGGGCCGCTGGAAACACCATATATTTT
abundance: once; d_gene: TRBD1; v_gene: TRBV5-1; j_gene: TRBJ2-3; CDR3aa: CASSLIRGQGSTAQYF; CDR3nt: TGCGCCAGCAGCTTAATACGGGGACAGGGGAGCACCGCGCAGTATTTT
abundance: few; d_gene: .; v_gene: TRBV10-3; j_gene: TRBJ2-2; CDR3aa: CAISESRTANTGELFF; CDR3nt: TGTGCCATCAGTGAGTCTCGGACAGCTAACACCGGGGAGCTGTTTTTT
abundance: .; d_gene: TRBD1; v_gene: TRBV11-3; j_gene: TRBJ1-2; CDR3aa: CASSRDSQNYGYTF; CDR3nt: TGTGCCAGCAGCCGGGACAGTCAGAACTATGGCTACACCTTC
abundance: .; d_gene: TRBD2; v_gene: TRBV30; j_gene: TRBJ2-1; CDR3aa: CAWSEAGGPTEQFF; CDR3nt: TGTGCCTGGAGTGAGGCGGGAGGGCCGACCGAGCAGTTCTTC
abundance: .; d_gene: TRBD1; v_gene: TRBV6-1; j_gene: TRBJ2-7; CDR3aa: CASSGQGFDEQYF; CDR3nt: TGTGCCAGCAGTGGACAGGGGTTCGACGAGCAGTACTTC
abundance: .; d_gene: .; v_gene: TRBV9; j_gene: TRBJ2-7; CDR3aa: CASSVDLESDEQYF; CDR3nt: TGTGCCAGCAGCGTAGATTTAGAGTCGGACGAGCAGTACTTC
abundance: .; d_gene: .; v_gene: TRBV4-1; j_gene: TRBJ2-7; CDR3aa: CASSQVPTPAYEQYF; CDR3nt: TGCGCCAGCAGCCAAGTCCCGACACCTGCCTACGAGCAGTACTTC
abundance: .; d_gene: TRBD2; v_gene: TRBV5-4; j_gene: TRBJ2-1; CDR3aa: CASSLKSGANINEQFF; CDR3nt: TGTGCCAGCAGCTTGAAAAGCGGGGCCAATATCAATGAGCAGTTCTTC
abundance: .; d_gene: .; v_gene: TRBV5-6; j_gene: TRBJ1-2; CDR3aa: CASSQASGGTGYTF; CDR3nt: TGTGCCAGCAGCCAAGCGTCGGGGGGGACGGGCTACACCTTC
abundance: .; d_gene: TRBD1; v_gene: TRBV6-5; j_gene: TRBJ1-2; CDR3aa: CASRPGQGGGYTF; CDR3nt: TGTGCCAGCAGACCGGGACAGGGTGGAGGCTACACCTTC
abundance: once; d_gene: .; v_gene: TRBV4-1; j_gene: TRBJ1-5; CDR3aa: CASSQDGGGNQPQHF; CDR3nt: TGCGCCAGCAGCCAAGACGGTGGTGGCAATCAGCCCCAGCATTTT
abundance: .; d_gene: TRBD1; v_gene: TRBV19; j_gene: TRBJ1-2; CDR3aa: CASSPQGDYGYTF; CDR3nt: TGTGCCAGTAGTCCACAGGGGGACTATGGCTACACCTTC
abundance: .; d_gene: .; v_gene: TRBV10-2; j_gene: TRBJ1-2; CDR3aa: CASSPMFGYTF; CDR3nt: TGCGCCAGCAGCCCAATGTTTGGCTACACCTTC
abundance: .; d_gene: TRBD1; v_gene: TRBV5-1; j_gene: TRBJ1-1; CDR3aa: CASSVEGQGNTEAFF; CDR3nt: TGCGCCAGCAGCGTAGAGGGACAGGGCAACACTGAAGCTTTCTTT
abundance: few; d_gene: .; v_gene: TRBV15; j_gene: TRBJ1-1; CDR3aa: CATSDPEGGENAAFF; CDR3nt: TGTGCCACCAGCGACCCCGAAGGGGGTGAGAACGCGGCTTTCTTT
abundance: .; d_gene: .; v_gene: TRBV7-3; j_gene: TRBJ2-7; CDR3aa: CASSLKYRAAPSYEQYF; CDR3nt: TGTGCCAGCAGCTTAAAATACCGAGCGGCGCCTTCCTACGAGCAGTACTTC
abundance: few; d_gene: .; v_gene: TRBV6-5; j_gene: TRBJ1-2; CDR3aa: CASRPGNYGYTF; CDR3nt: TGTGCCAGCAGGCCAGGCAACTATGGCTACACCTTC
abundance: .; d_gene: .; v_gene: TRBV2; j_gene: TRBJ2-7; CDR3aa: CASRGSTYEQYF; CDR3nt: TGTGCCAGCAGGGGGAGTACCTACGAGCAGTACTTC
abundance: few; d_gene: .; v_gene: TRBV10-3; j_gene: TRBJ1-1; CDR3aa: CAISGAQDTEAFF; CDR3nt: TGTGCCATCAGTGGGGCGCAGGACACTGAAGCTTTCTTT
abundance: once; d_gene: TRBD1; v_gene: TRBV5-6; j_gene: TRBJ2-5; CDR3aa: CASSLAGTGPQETQYF; CDR3nt: TGTGCCAGCAGCTTGGCAGGGACAGGACCACAAGAGACCCAGTACTTC
abundance: .; d_gene: .; v_gene: TRBV29-1; j_gene: TRBJ2-7; CDR3aa: CSVTQGLVYEQYF; CDR3nt: TGCAGCGTTACCCAGGGGTTAGTATACGAGCAGTACTTC
abundance: .; d_gene: .; v_gene: TRBV6-1; j_gene: TRBJ1-2; CDR3aa: CASRTLAYYGYTF; CDR3nt: TGTGCCAGCAGAACTTTAGCGTACTATGGCTACACCTTC
abundance: .; d_gene: .; v_gene: TRBV4-1; j_gene: TRBJ2-7; CDR3aa: CASSQFRLAGDEQYF; CDR3nt: TGCGCCAGCAGCCAATTCAGGCTAGCTGGAGACGAGCAGTACTTC
abundance: .; d_gene: TRBD1; v_gene: TRBV5-1; j_gene: TRBJ1-5; CDR3aa: CASSLTGGQPQHF; CDR3nt: TGCGCCAGCAGCCTCACAGGGGGTCAGCCCCAGCATTTT
abundance: few; d_gene: .; v_gene: TRBV27; j_gene: TRBJ2-4; CDR3aa: CASSPSGRAVSKNIQYF; CDR3nt: TGTGCCAGCAGTCCGAGTGGCAGGGCTGTGTCCAAAAACATTCAGTACTTC
abundance: .; d_gene: .; v_gene: TRBV10-2; j_gene: TRBJ2-7; CDR3aa: CATADRDFYEQYF; CDR3nt: TGCGCCACCGCTGACCGGGACTTCTACGAGCAGTACTTC
abundance: .; d_gene: TRBD2; v_gene: TRBV28; j_gene: TRBJ2-2; CDR3aa: CASSRTSAGELFF; CDR3nt: TGTGCCAGCAGCAGGACTAGCGCCGGGGAGCTGTTTTTT
abundance: .; d_gene: .; v_gene: TRBV25-1; j_gene: TRBJ1-2; CDR3aa: CASSEFGIQGANYGYTF; CDR3nt: TGTGCCAGCAGTGAATTTGGGATACAGGGAGCTAACTATGGCTACACCTTC
abundance: once; d_gene: TRBD1; v_gene: TRBV29-1; j_gene: TRBJ1-2; CDR3aa: CSAQGASGYTF; CDR3nt: TGCAGCGCCCAGGGGGCTAGTGGCTACACCTTC
abundance: .; d_gene: TRBD1; v_gene: TRBV5-1; j_gene: TRBJ2-1; CDR3aa: CASSQQGSDNEQFF; CDR3nt: TGCGCCAGCAGCCAACAGGGGAGCGACAATGAGCAGTTCTTC
abundance: .; d_gene: .; v_gene: TRBV7-9; j_gene: TRBJ2-1; CDR3aa: CASSFRGDEYNEQFF; CDR3nt: TGTGCCAGCAGCTTTCGGGGAGACGAATACAATGAGCAGTTCTTC
abundance: .; d_gene: .; v_gene: TRBV19; j_gene: TRBJ1-2; CDR3aa: CASSPGSNYGYTF; CDR3nt: TGTGCCAGTAGTCCAGGGTCAAACTATGGCTACACCTTC
abundance: .; d_gene: .; v_gene: TRBV25-1; j_gene: TRBJ1-1; CDR3aa: CASSGGAGSNGCEAFF; CDR3nt: TGTGCCAGCAGTGGCGGGGCAGGTTCTAATGGATGTGAAGCTTTCTTT
abundance: .; d_gene: .; v_gene: TRBV9; j_gene: TRBJ1-1; CDR3aa: CASSVDTGNTEAFF; CDR3nt: TGTGCCAGCAGCGTAGATACAGGGAACACTGAAGCTTTCTTT
abundance: .; d_gene: .; v_gene: TRBV5-1; j_gene: TRBJ2-1; CDR3aa: CASSYDQTAYNEQFF; CDR3nt: TGCGCCAGCAGTTATGATCAGACAGCCTACAATGAGCAGTTCTTC
abundance: .; d_gene: TRBD2; v_gene: TRBV10-1; j_gene: TRBJ2-3; CDR3aa: CASSEFLAGDTQYF; CDR3nt: TGCGCCAGCAGTGAGTTCCTAGCGGGAGATACGCAGTATTTT
abundance: .; d_gene: TRBD1; v_gene: TRBV15; j_gene: TRBJ2-4; CDR3aa: CATSPRQGVAKNIQYF; CDR3nt: TGTGCCACCAGCCCCCGACAGGGAGTGGCCAAAAACATTCAGTACTTC
abundance: .; d_gene: TRBD2; v_gene: TRBV11-2; j_gene: TRBJ2-4; CDR3aa: CASSLAGLANIQYF; CDR3nt: TGTGCCAGCAGCTTAGCCGGACTAGCGAACATTCAGTACTTC
abundance: .; d_gene: TRBD2; v_gene: TRBV5-1; j_gene: TRBJ2-3; CDR3aa: CASSFPAGGQADTQYF; CDR3nt: TGCGCCAGCAGCTTCCCAGCGGGGGGGCAGGCAGATACGCAGTATTTT
abundance: .; d_gene: .; v_gene: TRBV28; j_gene: TRBJ2-5; CDR3aa: CASGPRETQYF; CDR3nt: TGTGCCAGCGGTCCCAGGGAGACCCAGTACTTC
abundance: .; d_gene: TRBD1; v_gene: TRBV28; j_gene: TRBJ1-5; CDR3aa: CASSLVGGKGTGRKRFPNQPQHF; CDR3nt: TGTGCCAGCAGTTTAGTAGGAGGGAAAGGGACAGGGCGTAAAAGGTTCCCGAATCAGCCCCAGCATTTT